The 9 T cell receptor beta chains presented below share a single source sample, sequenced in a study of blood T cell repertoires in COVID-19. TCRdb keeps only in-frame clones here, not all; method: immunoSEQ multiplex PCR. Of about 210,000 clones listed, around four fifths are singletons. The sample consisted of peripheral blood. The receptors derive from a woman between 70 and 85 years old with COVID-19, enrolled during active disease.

The CDR3 DNA reads TGCGCCAGCAGCTTGGGACAGGGAGAGTCACCCCTCCACTTT. Translation: CASSLGQGESPLHF. The rearrangement uses TRBV5-1 and TRBJ1-6, with TRBD1 matching 7 bases. The CDR3 spans 14 residues. Per germline, CDR1 SGHRS and CDR2 YFSETQ. The V gene end was trimmed by 0 bases and the J gene end by 10 bases; junction bases not matched to a gene: 4. Together with reference TRBV5-1 and TRBJ1-6, the CDR3 gives the full variable domain: KAGVTQTPRYLIKTRGQQVTLSCSPISGHRSVSWYQQTPGQGLQFLFEYFSETQRNKGNFPGRFSGRQFSNSRSEMNVSTLELGDSALYLCASSLGQGESPLHFGNGTRLTVT.

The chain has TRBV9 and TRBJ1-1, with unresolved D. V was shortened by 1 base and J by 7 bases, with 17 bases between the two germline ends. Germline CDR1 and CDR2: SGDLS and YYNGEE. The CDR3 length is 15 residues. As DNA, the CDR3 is TGTGCCAGCAGCGTACTATCCCGGTTAGGGAGTGAAGCTTTCTTT. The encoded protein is CASSVLSRLGSEAFF.

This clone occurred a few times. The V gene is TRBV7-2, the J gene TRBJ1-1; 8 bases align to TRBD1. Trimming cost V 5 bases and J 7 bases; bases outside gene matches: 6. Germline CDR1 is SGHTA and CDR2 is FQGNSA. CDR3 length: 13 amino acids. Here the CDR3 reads CASSTQGASEAFF. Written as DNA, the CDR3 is TGTGCCAGCAGCACCCAGGGGGCTAGTGAAGCTTTCTTT.

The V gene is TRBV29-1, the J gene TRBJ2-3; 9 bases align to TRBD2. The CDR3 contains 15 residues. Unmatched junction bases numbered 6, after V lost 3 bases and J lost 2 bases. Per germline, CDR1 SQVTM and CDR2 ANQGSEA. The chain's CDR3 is CSVDGREGATDTQYF. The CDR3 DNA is TGCAGCGTTGACGGGCGGGAGGGGGCCACAGATACGCAGTATTTT.

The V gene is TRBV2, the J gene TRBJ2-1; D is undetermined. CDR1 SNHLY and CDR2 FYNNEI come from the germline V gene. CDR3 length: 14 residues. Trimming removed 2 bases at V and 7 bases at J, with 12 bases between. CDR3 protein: CASSEMVALNEQFF. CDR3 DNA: TGTGCCAGCAGTGAAATGGTAGCTCTAAATGAGCAGTTCTTC.

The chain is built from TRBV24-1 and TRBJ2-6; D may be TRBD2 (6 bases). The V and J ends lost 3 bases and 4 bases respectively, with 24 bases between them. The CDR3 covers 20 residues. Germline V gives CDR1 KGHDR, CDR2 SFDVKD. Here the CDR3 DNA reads TGTGCCACCAGTGATAGCGCCGGGCAGGGAGGTAACACCGGGGCCAACGTCCTGACTTTC. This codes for CATSDSAGQGGNTGANVLTF.

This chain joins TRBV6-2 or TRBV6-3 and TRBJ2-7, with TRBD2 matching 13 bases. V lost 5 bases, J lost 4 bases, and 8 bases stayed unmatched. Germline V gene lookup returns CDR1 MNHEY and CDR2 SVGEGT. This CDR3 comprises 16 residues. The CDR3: CASSPWTSGRGYEQYF. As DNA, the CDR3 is TGTGCCAGCAGTCCCTGGACTAGCGGGAGAGGGTACGAGCAGTACTTC.

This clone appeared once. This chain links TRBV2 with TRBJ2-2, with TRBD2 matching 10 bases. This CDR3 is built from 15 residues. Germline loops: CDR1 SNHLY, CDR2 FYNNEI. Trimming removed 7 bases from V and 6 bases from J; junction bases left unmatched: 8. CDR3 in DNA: TGTGCCAGCAAGGCCAGCGGGAGGGGGGCCGGGGAGCTGTTTTTT. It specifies CASKASGRGAGELFF.

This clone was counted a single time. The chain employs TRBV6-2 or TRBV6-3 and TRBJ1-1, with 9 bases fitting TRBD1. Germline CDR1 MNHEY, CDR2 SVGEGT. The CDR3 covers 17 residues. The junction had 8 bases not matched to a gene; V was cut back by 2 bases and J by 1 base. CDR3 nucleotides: TGTGCCAGCAGTTACGGGGGGACAGGGTGGAAGAACACTGAAGCTTTCTTT. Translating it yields CASSYGGTGWKNTEAFF.